Shown below are 6 T cell receptor beta chains from a single sample sequenced in a study of T cells in Graves' hyperthyroidism and ophthalmopathy. Authors of the study amplified TCR beta CDR3 regions from RNA transcripts. Carried out on the TCR CDR3, a first-round RT-PCR used the HTBI primer set. TCRdb ran MiXCR on the multiplex PCR reads and lists one entry per CDR3 protein. The repertoire has approximately 700,000 distinct CDR3 sequences, about 17% of them found once; the top ten carry around 8%. The sample consisted of blood. Receptor source: a man between 18 and 35 years old with Graves' hyperthyroidism.

This clonotype was observed at least ten times. The J gene is TRBJ2-3, the V gene TRBV2; 11 positions match TRBD2. The germline V gene has CDR1 SNHLY and CDR2 FYNNEI. V was clipped by 4 bases and J by 3 bases; unmatched bases: 9. The CDR3 totals 17 residues. The CDR3 loop is CASSGGWTSGPTDTQYF. CDR3 DNA: TGTGCCAGCAGTGGGGGTTGGACTAGCGGGCCTACAGATACGCAGTATTTT.

This clonotype was recorded many times. The chain carries TRBV28 and TRBJ2-1; 11 bases match TRBD2. Germline CDR1 reads MDHEN; CDR2 reads SYDVKM. This CDR3 comprises 16 residues. Germline trimming cut 5 bases from V and 2 bases from J; bases unmatched to any gene: 5. The CDR3, as DNA: TGTGCCAGCAGTCCGCTAGCGGGGGGAACCTACAATGAGCAGTTCTTC. Its translation is CASSPLAGGTYNEQFF.

This clonotype was seen a few times. The V gene is TRBV18, the J gene TRBJ1-2, with D hard to call. The germline V and J ends were trimmed by 3 bases and 0 bases, with 5 bases remaining between them. CDR1 and CDR2 from the germline V gene are KGHSH and LQKENI. CDR3 size: 13 residues. CDR3: CASSPATNYGYTF. The CDR3 coding sequence is TGTGCCAGCTCACCTGCAACTAACTATGGCTACACCTTC.

This clonotype was counted between two and nine times. The genes are TRBV6-5 and TRBJ2-1; D is undetermined. V was shortened by 0 bases and J by 3 bases, with 15 bases between the two germline ends. The V gene's germline CDR1 is MNHEY and CDR2 SVGAGI. The CDR3 sequence is 17 residues long. Here the CDR3 DNA reads TGTGCCAGCAGTTACTCCCTCCTGGCGGCGAGCTACAATGAGCAGTTCTTC. This encodes CASSYSLLAASYNEQFF.

This clonotype was seen a handful of times. This chain links TRBV5-1 with TRBJ2-1; TRBD1 matches at 9 bases. In germline, CDR1 is SGHRS, CDR2 YFSETQ. V was pared by 6 bases and J by 0 bases, with 4 bases of the junction left unmatched. The CDR3 sequence is 15 residues long. This CDR3 is CASTSTGGSYNEQFF. Here the CDR3 DNA reads TGCGCCAGCACATCGACAGGGGGCTCCTACAATGAGCAGTTCTTC.

CDR3 DNA sequence: TGTGCCAGCTCACCCGTGACGACAGGATTTAATTCACCCCTCCACTTT. Translated: CASSPVTTGFNSPLHF. This rearrangement joins TRBV18 to TRBJ1-6; the D gene is possibly TRBD1 (6 bases). The CDR3 totals 16 residues. The V and J ends lost 3 bases and 6 bases respectively, with 15 bases between them. CDR1 is KGHSH and CDR2 is LQKENI in the germline V gene.